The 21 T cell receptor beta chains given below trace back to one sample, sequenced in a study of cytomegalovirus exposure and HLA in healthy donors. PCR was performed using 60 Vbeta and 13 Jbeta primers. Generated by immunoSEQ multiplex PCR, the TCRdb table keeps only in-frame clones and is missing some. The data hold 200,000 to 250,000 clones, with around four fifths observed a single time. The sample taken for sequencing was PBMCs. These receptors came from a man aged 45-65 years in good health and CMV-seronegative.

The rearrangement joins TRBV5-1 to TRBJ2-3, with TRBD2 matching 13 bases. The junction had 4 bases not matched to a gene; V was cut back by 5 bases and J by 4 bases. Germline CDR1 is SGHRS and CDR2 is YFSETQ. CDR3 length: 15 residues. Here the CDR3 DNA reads TGCGCCAGCAGGTTGACTAGCGGGAGGCCAGATACGCAGTATTTT. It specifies CASRLTSGRPDTQYF. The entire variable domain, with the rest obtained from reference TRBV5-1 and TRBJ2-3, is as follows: KAGVTQTPRYLIKTRGQQVTLSCSPISGHRSVSWYQQTPGQGLQFLFEYFSETQRNKGNFPGRFSGRQFSNSRSEMNVSTLELGDSALYLCASRLTSGRPDTQYFGPGTRLTVL.

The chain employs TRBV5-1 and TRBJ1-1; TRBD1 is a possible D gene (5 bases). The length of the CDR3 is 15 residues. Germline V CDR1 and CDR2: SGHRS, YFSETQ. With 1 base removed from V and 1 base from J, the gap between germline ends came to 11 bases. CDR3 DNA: TGCGCCAGCAGCTTGCTAGGACACGGGAACACTGAAGCTTTCTTT. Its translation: CASSLLGHGNTEAFF. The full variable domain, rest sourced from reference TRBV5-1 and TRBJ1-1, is KAGVTQTPRYLIKTRGQQVTLSCSPISGHRSVSWYQQTPGQGLQFLFEYFSETQRNKGNFPGRFSGRQFSNSRSEMNVSTLELGDSALYLCASSLLGHGNTEAFFGQGTRLTVV.

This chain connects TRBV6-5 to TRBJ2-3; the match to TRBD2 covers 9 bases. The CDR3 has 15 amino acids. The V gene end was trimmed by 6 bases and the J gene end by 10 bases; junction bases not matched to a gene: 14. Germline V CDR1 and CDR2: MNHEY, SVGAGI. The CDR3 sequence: CASRTGAGGPLPQYF. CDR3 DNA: TGTGCCAGCAGGACGGGGGCGGGAGGGCCGTTGCCGCAGTATTTT.

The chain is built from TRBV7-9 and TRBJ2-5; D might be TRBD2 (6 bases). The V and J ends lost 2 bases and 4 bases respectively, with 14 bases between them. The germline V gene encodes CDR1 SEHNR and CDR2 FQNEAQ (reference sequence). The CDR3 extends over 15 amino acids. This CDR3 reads CASSLLPGAGETQYF. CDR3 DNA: TGTGCCAGCAGCTTACTACCGGGAGCGGGAGAGACCCAGTACTTC.

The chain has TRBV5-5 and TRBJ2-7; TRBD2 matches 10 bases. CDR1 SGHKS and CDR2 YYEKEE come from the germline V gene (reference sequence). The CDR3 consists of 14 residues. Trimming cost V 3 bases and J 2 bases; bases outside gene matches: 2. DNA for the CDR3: TGTGCCAGCAGCTGGACTAGCGGTACCTACGAGCAGTACTTC. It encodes CASSWTSGTYEQYF.

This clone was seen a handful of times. The CDR3 reads CASSPNQGALGEQYF. CDR3 DNA: TGTGCCAGCAGCCCAAACCAGGGGGCGCTGGGCGAGCAGTACTTC. The gene calls are TRBV7-9 and TRBJ2-7; 8 nucleotides agree with TRBD1. CDR1 is SEHNR, CDR2 FQNEAQ, per germline (reference sequence). V gave up 5 bases and J gave up 6 bases; unmatched junction bases: 12. This CDR3 spans 15 amino acids.

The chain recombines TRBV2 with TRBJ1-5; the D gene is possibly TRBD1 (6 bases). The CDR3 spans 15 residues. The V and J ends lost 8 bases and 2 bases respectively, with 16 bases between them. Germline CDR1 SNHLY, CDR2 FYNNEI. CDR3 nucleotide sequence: TGTGCCAGCGGGGGGGGCAGGGGAGGCAATCAGCCCCAGCATTTT. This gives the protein CASGGGRGGNQPQHF.

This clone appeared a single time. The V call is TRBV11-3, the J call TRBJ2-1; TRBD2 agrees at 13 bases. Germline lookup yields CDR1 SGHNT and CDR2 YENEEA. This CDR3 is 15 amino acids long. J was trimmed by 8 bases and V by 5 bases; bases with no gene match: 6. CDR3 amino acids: CASSPGLAGAHEQFF. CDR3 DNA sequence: TGTGCCAGCAGCCCCGGACTAGCGGGAGCGCATGAGCAGTTCTTC.

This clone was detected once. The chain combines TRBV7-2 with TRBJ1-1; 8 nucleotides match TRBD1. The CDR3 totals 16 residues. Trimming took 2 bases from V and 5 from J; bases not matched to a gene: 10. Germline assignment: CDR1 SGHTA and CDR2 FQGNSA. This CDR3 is CASSLRLTGGRTEAFF. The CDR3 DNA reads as TGTGCCAGCAGCTTACGCCTAACAGGGGGAAGGACTGAAGCTTTCTTT.

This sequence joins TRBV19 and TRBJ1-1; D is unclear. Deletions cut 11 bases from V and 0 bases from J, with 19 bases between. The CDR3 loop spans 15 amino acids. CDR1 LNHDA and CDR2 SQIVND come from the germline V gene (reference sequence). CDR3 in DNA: TGTGCCGTTGGGTCCGCCCCGGGAATGAACACTGAAGCTTTCTTT. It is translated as CAVGSAPGMNTEAFF.

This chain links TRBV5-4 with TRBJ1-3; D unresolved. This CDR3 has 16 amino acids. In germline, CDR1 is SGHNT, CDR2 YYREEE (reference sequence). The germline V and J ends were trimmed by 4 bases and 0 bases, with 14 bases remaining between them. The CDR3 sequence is CASSPKADPSGNTIYF. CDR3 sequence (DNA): TGTGCCAGCAGCCCCAAGGCGGATCCCTCTGGAAACACCATATATTTT.

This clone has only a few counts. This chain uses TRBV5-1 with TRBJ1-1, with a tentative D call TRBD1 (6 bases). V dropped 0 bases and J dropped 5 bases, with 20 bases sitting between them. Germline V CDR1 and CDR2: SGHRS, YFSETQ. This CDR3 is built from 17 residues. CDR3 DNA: TGCGCCAGCAGCTTGGAGGTTGGGGGGGCGTGGGGGACTGAAGCTTTCTTT. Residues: CASSLEVGGAWGTEAFF.

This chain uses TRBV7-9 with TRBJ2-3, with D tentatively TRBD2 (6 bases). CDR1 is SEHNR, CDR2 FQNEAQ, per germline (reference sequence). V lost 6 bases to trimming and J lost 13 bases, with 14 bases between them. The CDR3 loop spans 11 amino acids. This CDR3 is CASSPGTLEYF. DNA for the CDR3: TGTGCCAGCAGTCCCGGGACTCTGGAGTATTTT.

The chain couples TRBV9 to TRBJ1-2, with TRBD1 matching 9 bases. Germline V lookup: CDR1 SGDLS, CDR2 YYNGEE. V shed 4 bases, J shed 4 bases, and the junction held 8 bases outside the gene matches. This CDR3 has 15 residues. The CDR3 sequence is CASSPSGTGPYGYTF. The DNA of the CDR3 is TGTGCCAGCAGCCCCTCGGGGACAGGGCCCTATGGCTACACCTTC.

The CDR3 DNA follows: TGTGCCAGCAGCTTAGCGCTCACTACCACTGACAGGGGGAATGAAAAACTGTTTTTT. This sequence encodes CASSLALTTTDRGNEKLFF. V is TRBV7-9 and J is TRBJ1-4; TRBD1 matches at 9 bases. CDR1 is SEHNR, CDR2 FQNEAQ, per germline (reference sequence). Losses at the gene ends were 0 bases for V and 5 bases for J; bases not matched to a gene: 13. The CDR3 runs 19 residues.

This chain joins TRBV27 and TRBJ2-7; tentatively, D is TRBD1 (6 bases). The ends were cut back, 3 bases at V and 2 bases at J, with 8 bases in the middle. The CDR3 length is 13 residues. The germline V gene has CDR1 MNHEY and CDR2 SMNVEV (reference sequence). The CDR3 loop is CASSLDRTYEQYF. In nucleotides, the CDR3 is TGTGCCAGCAGTTTGGACAGAACCTACGAGCAGTACTTC.

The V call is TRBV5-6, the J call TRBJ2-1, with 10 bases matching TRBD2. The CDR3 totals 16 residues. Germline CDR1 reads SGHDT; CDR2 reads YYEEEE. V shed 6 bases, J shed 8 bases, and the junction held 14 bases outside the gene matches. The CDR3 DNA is TGTGCCAGCATGCTGTTTGGCGGTAGCGGGAGGCATGAGCAGTTCTTC. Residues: CASMLFGGSGRHEQFF.

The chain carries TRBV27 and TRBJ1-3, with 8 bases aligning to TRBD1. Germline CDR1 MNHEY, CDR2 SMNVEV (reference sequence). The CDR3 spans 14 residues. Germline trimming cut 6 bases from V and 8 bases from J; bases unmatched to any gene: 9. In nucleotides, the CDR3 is TGTGCCAGCAGATCGAGGCAGGGGGCAGACACCATATATTTT. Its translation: CASRSRQGADTIYF.

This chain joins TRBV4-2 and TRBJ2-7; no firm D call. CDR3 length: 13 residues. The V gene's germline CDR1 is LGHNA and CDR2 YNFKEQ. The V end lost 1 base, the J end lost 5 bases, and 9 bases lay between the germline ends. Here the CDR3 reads CASSQGGAHEQYF. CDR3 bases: TGTGCCAGCAGCCAAGGAGGAGCCCACGAGCAGTACTTC.

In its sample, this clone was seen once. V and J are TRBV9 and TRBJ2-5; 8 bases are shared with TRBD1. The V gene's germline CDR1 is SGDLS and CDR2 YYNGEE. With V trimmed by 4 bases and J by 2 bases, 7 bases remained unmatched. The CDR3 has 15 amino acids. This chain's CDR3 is CASSTVGTGQETQYF. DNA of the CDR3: TGTGCCAGCAGCACCGTCGGGACAGGTCAAGAGACCCAGTACTTC.

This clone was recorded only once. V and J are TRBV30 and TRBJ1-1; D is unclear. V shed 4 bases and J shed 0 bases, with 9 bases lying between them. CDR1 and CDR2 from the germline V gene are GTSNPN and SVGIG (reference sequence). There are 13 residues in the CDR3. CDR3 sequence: CAWTDGVNTEAFF. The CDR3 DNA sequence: TGTGCCTGGACTGACGGGGTGAACACTGAAGCTTTCTTT.